This T cell receptor beta chain derives from a study of blood T cell repertoires in COVID-19. Study at large: Nucleic acid was either cDNA or gDNA, and it came from T cells, B-cell-depleted T cells, or PBMCs.

Authors' processing steps: For nucleated cells, counts were estimated from reference gene primer amplification. Libraries were prepared by immunoSEQ multiplex PCR; TCRdb keeps only in-frame clonotypes and omits some of them. V and J calls plus clone size are reproduced from that table; the DNA served to infer D and trimming. The top ten clones hold around 17% of a sample with about 160,000 clones, around 90% of them seen once. Germline CDR1 reads LNHDA; CDR2 reads SQIVND (reference sequence). Trimming took 4 bases from V and 2 from J; bases not matched to a gene: 3. The CDR3 is 16 amino acids. The sequencing sample was made of peripheral blood. The chain recombines TRBV19 with TRBJ2-1; 12 bases fit TRBD2. This sequence was found in a man aged 55 to 70 with active or convalescent COVID-19. This CDR3 is CASSNRTSGTYNEQFF. The DNA for the CDR3 is TGTGCCAGTAGTAACCGGACTAGCGGGACCTACAATGAGCAGTTCTTC. The entire variable domain, with the rest obtained from reference TRBV19 and TRBJ2-1, is as follows: DGGITQSPKYLFRKEGQNVTLSCEQNLNHDAMYWYRQDPGQGLRLIYYSQIVNDFQKGDIAEGYSVSREKKESFPLTVTSAQKNPTAFYLCASSNRTSGTYNEQFFGPGTRLTVL.